This TCR beta chain was profiled in a study of robustness of blood B and T cell sequencing (dated by TCRdb to the late 2010s). About the investigation overall: The goal of the study was to figure out the amount of peripheral blood required to reliably characterize the TCRbeta and IgG repertoires of an individual. Each of the approximately nine independently drawn blood samples had its TCRbeta and IgG repertoires measured. Two replicate TCRbeta cDNA libraries were prepared from one shared RNA pool from a single 10 ml draw, serving as technical replicates. Overall study outcomes, separate from this receptor: Overlap of rare TCRbeta clonotypes did not improve with pooling tubes, implying much larger blood volumes would be needed to capture them. Of the top 10,000 TCRbeta clonotypes in one technical replicate library, almost 95% were also found in the other technical replicate library. TCRbeta rarefaction curves did not fully plateau, suggesting under-sequencing or many low-abundance clonotypes. Because EDTA tubes had to be fractionated immediately, the use of EDTA tubes in multi-site collections was limited. Combining 3 or 4 tubes (roughly 28-45 ml blood) brought coverage of the top 10,000 TCRbeta clonotypes close to saturation. Evidence of cross-contamination, likely resulting from batch processing, was observed in one pair of TCRbeta libraries, and the UMI-sequence pairs shared between the two libraries were removed. The 1,000 most abundant TCRbeta clonotypes from the pooled draws were found in every single 10 ml sample.

Receptors were amplified or captured by PCR. TCRdb shows the sequencer as Illumina MiSeq. SMARTScribe reverse transcriptase and a 5' template-switch oligo, by which a universal priming site was added, were used for cDNA synthesis. A 12-nucleotide random unique molecular identifier (UMI) was carried by the template-switch oligo, and each cDNA molecule was tagged with this UMI. During reverse transcription, TCRbeta transcripts were targeted using chain-specific reverse primers. Residual template-switch adapters were removed by uracil DNA glycosylase treatment, and cDNA was purified using a Qiagen MinElute kit. The first PCR used KAPA HiFi HotStart ReadyMix for about 20 cycles, split across four 50 ul reactions with step-out primers. Before further amplification, first-round PCR products were gel-purified. Illumina Nextera adapters were attached in a second PCR of roughly 8 cycles, and the libraries were then purified and pooled. A 50-nucleotide 5' read captured the UMI barcode for each TCRbeta molecule. The authors processed their data as follows. The MIGEC toolkit was used to group reads by UMI into consensus reads. PEAR was used to merge forward and reverse consensus reads into final reads. A custom decontamination script removed identical UMI-sequence pairs shared across libraries, treating them as cross-sample contamination. MIGMAP, a wrapper around IgBLAST, was used for V(D)J assignment and CDR3 extraction. TCR clonotypes were defined by identical V gene, J gene and CDR3 amino acid sequence, and CDR1 and CDR2 were left unsequenced. TCRdb reworked the public reads: Q25 trimming with fastp, MiXCR clone assembly, productive beta chains retained. Each CDR3 protein appears once, grouped with its most common genes and DNA. The V and J calls and clone size come from TCRdb's table, not from the authors' own analysis. This sample is represented by roughly 2,000 distinct CDR3 sequences; 72% of them were singletons. The ten largest clones capture around 45% of the sample.

Cut back by 0 bases and 2 bases, the V and J ends lie 9 bases apart. The CDR3, cysteine through phenylalanine, is 15 amino acids long. Only the CDR3 DNA is retained, 45 bases long and in frame from the first base. From a lookup of the germline V gene, CDR1 and CDR2 are LGHNA and YNFKEQ. About this clonotype: Its antigen target is currently unknown. No quality values exist for individual bases; no much larger clone is one base distant.

TCRbeta repertoires were quantified from mRNA rather than genomic DNA, which captures expressed receptors. Buffy coat leukocytes were collected into Trizol, and RNA was extracted with the Direct-zol RNA MiniPrep Plus kit without cell sorting. To separate plasma, buffy coat and red blood cells, the EDTA blood tubes were centrifuged right away at 4 degrees C. The receptor's source is a human donor in good health. The sequence links TRBV4-2 to TRBJ2-3; the D gene cannot be resolved reliably. Sequenced material: peripheral blood. The DNA is TGTGCCAGCAGCCAAGAAAGTCCCTCCACAGATACGCAGTATTTT. Translated, it gives CASSQESPSTDTQYF.